This T cell receptor beta chain derives from a study of T cell changes during pregnancy in multiple sclerosis. Germline V gene lookup returns CDR1 MNHEY and CDR2 SVGAGI. Between the trimmed V and J ends, which lost 5 bases and 11 bases, there was a span of 12 bases. CDR3 length: 12 amino acids. Sequenced by immunoSEQ multiplex PCR; TCRdb stores in-frame clones only, minus some. This table has approximately 74,000 clones, 88% appearing once. The genes are TRBV6-5 and TRBJ2-2, with no clear D. The sample in question was peripheral blood, obtained before pregnancy. This clonotype was sampled from a female donor with multiple sclerosis, enrolled in a pregnancy study. The CDR3 spells CASSKLGSELFF. CDR3 sequence (DNA): TGTGCCAGCAGTAAGCTAGGTAGCGAGCTGTTTTTT.